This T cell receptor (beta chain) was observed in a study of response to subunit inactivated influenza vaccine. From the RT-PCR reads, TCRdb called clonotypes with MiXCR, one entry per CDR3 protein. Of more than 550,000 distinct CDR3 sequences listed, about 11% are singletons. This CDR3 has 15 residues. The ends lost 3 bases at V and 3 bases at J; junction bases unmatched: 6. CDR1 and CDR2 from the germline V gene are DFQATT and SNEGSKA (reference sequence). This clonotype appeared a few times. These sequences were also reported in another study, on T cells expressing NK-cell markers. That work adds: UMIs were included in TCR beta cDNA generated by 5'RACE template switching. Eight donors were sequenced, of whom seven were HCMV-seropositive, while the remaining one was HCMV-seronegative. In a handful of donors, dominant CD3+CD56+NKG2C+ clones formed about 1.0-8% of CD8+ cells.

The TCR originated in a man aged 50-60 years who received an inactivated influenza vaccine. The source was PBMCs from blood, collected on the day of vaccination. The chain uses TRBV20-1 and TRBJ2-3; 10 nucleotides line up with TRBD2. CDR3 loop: CSASPSGSGTDTQYF. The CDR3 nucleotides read TGCAGTGCTAGTCCTAGCGGGAGTGGGACAGATACGCAGTATTTT.